The next 2 T cell receptor beta chains were all read from a single sample in a study of type 1 and type 2 diabetes patients. The PCR template was genomic DNA. A primer set of 30 forward and 13 reverse primers amplified the CDR3. Each CDR3 protein is one row after TCRdb ran MiXCR on the multiplex PCR reads. The sample carries about 250,000 distinct CDR3 sequences, around 47% recorded once. Sequencing was performed on peripheral blood mononuclear cells (PBMCs). These receptors all stem from a man younger than 35 with type 2 diabetes.

The chain recombines TRBV5-1 with TRBJ2-6; no definite D call. The V end lost 8 bases, the J end lost 0 bases, and 18 bases lay between the germline ends. CDR3 length equals 17 residues. Germline CDR1 and CDR2: SGHRS and YFSETQ. CDR3 bases: TGCGCCAGTAACTTGGGCCCATCCTTCTCTGGGGCCAACGTCCTGACTTTC. This gives the protein CASNLGPSFSGANVLTF. The full variable domain, rest sourced from reference TRBV5-1 and TRBJ2-6, is KAGVTQTPRYLIKTRGQQVTLSCSPISGHRSVSWYQQTPGQGLQFLFEYFSETQRNKGNFPGRFSGRQFSNSRSEMNVSTLELGDSALYLCASNLGPSFSGANVLTFGAGSRLTVL.

This clonotype was detected only a few times. The chain links TRBV2 to TRBJ2-3, with TRBD1 identical over 10 bases. This CDR3 has 18 residues. The V and J ends lost 7 bases and 3 bases, in that order; junction bases with no gene match: 16. Per germline, CDR1 SNHLY and CDR2 FYNNEI. This CDR3 is CASTSLIRTGGKTDTQYF. The CDR3 coding sequence is TGTGCCAGCACCTCACTTATTAGGACAGGGGGGAAGACAGATACGCAGTATTTT.